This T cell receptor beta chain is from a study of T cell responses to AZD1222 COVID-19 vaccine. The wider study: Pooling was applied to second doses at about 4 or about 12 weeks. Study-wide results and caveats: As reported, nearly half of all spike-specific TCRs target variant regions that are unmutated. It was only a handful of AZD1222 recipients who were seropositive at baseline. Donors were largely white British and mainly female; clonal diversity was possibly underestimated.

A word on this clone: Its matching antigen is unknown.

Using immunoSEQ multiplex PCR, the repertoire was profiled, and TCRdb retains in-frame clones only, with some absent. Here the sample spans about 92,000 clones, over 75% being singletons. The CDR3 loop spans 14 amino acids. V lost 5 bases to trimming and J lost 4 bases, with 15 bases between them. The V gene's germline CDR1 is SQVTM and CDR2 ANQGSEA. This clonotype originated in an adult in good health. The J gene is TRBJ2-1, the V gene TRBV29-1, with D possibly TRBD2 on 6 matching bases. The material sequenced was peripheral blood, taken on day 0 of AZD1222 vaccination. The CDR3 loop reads CSVNSLARYNEQFF. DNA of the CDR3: TGCAGCGTTAACTCCCTAGCGCGGTACAATGAGCAGTTCTTC.